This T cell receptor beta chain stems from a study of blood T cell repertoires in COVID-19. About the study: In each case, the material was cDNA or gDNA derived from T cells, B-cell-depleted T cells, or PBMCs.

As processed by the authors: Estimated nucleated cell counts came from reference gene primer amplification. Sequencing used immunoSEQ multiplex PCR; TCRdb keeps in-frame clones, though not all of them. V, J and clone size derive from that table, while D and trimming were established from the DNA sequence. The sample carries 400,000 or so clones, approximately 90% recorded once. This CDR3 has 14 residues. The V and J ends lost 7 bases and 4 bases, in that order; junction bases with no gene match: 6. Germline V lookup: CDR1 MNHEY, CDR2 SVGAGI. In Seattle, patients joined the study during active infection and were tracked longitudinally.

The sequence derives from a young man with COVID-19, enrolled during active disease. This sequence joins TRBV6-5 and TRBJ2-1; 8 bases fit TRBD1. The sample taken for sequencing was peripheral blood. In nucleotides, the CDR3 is TGTGCCAGCACTCGACAGGGGTCGTACAATGAGCAGTTCTTC. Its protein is CASTRQGSYNEQFF.